The next 30 T cell receptor beta chains were all read from a single sample in a study of neurological immune-mediated disorders. Time point here: longitudinal time-point 1 (baseline). TCRdb called the 5' RACE reads again in MiXCR, with one record for every CDR3 protein. The sample lists 60,000 to 90,000 distinct CDR3 sequences, 9.5% to 13% occurring once. The sample consisted of PBMCs. Receptors originate from a young man in good health.

This clonotype has a handful of counts. The chain combines TRBV29-1 with TRBJ2-5; D might be TRBD1 (5 bases). Trimming took off 3 bases at V and 3 bases at J, with 17 bases between the two ends. The length of the CDR3 is 15 residues. Germline CDR1 reads SQVTM; CDR2 reads ANQGSEA. The CDR3 region is CSVESAGQVEETQYF. Written as DNA, the CDR3 is TGCAGCGTTGAGTCGGCAGGGCAAGTCGAAGAGACCCAGTACTTC.

The chain links TRBV20-1 to TRBJ1-2, with D possibly being TRBD1 (5 bases). The V and J ends lost 3 bases and 0 bases respectively, with 14 bases between them. There are 15 residues in the CDR3. The germline V gene has CDR1 DFQATT and CDR2 SNEGSKA (reference sequence). CDR3 in DNA: TGCAGTGCTAGCAGGGTCGGCGGTTCTAACTATGGCTACACCTTC. Translated, it gives CSASRVGGSNYGYTF.

This clonotype was seen repeatedly, ten times or more. The V and J genes are TRBV29-1 and TRBJ2-7; the match to TRBD1 covers 10 bases. The germline V gene has CDR1 SQVTM and CDR2 ANQGSEA. The junction had 11 bases not matched to a gene; V was cut back by 7 bases and J by 5 bases. This CDR3 spans 14 amino acids. This chain's CDR3 is CSALTGGRVNEQYF. CDR3 coding DNA: TGCAGCGCTTTGACAGGGGGCAGAGTCAACGAGCAGTACTTC.

At least ten counts were recorded for this clonotype. The CDR3, as DNA: TGTGCCAGCAGTTTGGGGGTAGCGGGAGTTGGTGAGCAGTTCTTC. Translating gives CASSLGVAGVGEQFF. V is TRBV12-3 or TRBV12-4 and J is TRBJ2-1; 9 bases line up with TRBD2. The CDR3 contains 15 residues. The trim removed 3 bases at V and 9 bases at J, leaving 9 bases unmatched.

This clonotype was observed many times. This chain's CDR3 is CSGSSDRGFQPQHF. In nucleotides, the CDR3 is TGCAGTGGTAGTTCCGACCGGGGTTTTCAGCCCCAGCATTTT. This chain links TRBV20-1 with TRBJ1-5; D is undetermined. Trimming shortened V by 7 bases and J by 6 bases, and 19 bases separated the two germline ends. Germline V CDR1 and CDR2: DFQATT, SNEGSKA (reference sequence). This CDR3 contains 14 residues.

This clonotype was recorded a few times. The chain recombines TRBV3-1 with TRBJ1-1; D is unclear. The germline CDR1 and CDR2 sequences are LGHDT and YNNKEL (reference sequence). V dropped 4 bases and J dropped 4 bases, with 10 bases sitting between them. The CDR3 is 13 amino acids. The CDR3 loop is CASSLPPGTEAFF. In DNA form, the CDR3 reads TGTGCCAGCAGCCTCCCCCCCGGCACTGAAGCTTTCTTT.

The gene calls are TRBV7-2 and TRBJ2-7, with TRBD1 matching 9 bases. The CDR3 runs to 14 residues. Trimming took 8 bases from V and 5 from J; bases not matched to a gene: 10. Germline V gene lookup returns CDR1 SGHTA and CDR2 FQGNSA. CDR3 DNA: TGTGCCAGCCTAACCGGGACAGGGTTGAACGAGCAGTACTTC. As protein: CASLTGTGLNEQYF.

This clonotype was recorded at least ten times. The rearrangement links TRBV5-1 to TRBJ2-1; tentative D call: TRBD2 (5 bases). With 1 base removed from V and 5 bases from J, the gap between germline ends came to 13 bases. The length of the CDR3 is 15 residues. Germline V gives CDR1 SGHRS, CDR2 YFSETQ. The CDR3 loop reads CASSLRLASHNEQFF. Written as DNA, the CDR3 is TGCGCCAGCAGCTTGCGGCTAGCTTCCCACAATGAGCAGTTCTTC.

This clonotype was detected ten times or more. The chain uses TRBV5-1 and TRBJ1-3; D is uncertain. Germline CDR1 SGHRS, CDR2 YFSETQ. This CDR3 contains 12 residues. V was trimmed by 2 bases and J by 4 bases, leaving 4 bases between them. The CDR3 reads CASSFGGNTIYF. CDR3 DNA sequence: TGCGCCAGCAGCTTCGGCGGAAACACCATATATTTT.

This clonotype appeared a few times. This chain connects TRBV6-1 to TRBJ2-7; D is possibly TRBD2 (6 bases). The CDR3 runs 14 residues. Germline V gene sequence: CDR1 MNHNS, CDR2 SASEGT. The V end lost 8 bases, the J end lost 1 base, and 15 bases lay between the germline ends. The CDR3 DNA is TGTGCCAGCCGACTTCCGGACTATTCCTACGAGCAGTACTTC. Encoded protein: CASRLPDYSYEQYF.

This clonotype was seen a handful of times. The chain combines TRBV5-1 with TRBJ1-6, with D tentatively TRBD1 (5 bases). The CDR3 is made up of 14 amino acids. Trimming shortened V by 0 bases and J by 6 bases, and 7 bases separated the two germline ends. From germline, CDR1 is SGHRS and CDR2 YFSETQ. The CDR3 DNA reads TGCGCCAGCAGCTTGGGACAGTCTAATTCACCCCTCCACTTT. Protein product: CASSLGQSNSPLHF. The full variable domain, its missing parts supplied by reference TRBV5-1 and TRBJ1-6, is KAGVTQTPRYLIKTRGQQVTLSCSPISGHRSVSWYQQTPGQGLQFLFEYFSETQRNKGNFPGRFSGRQFSNSRSEMNVSTLELGDSALYLCASSLGQSNSPLHFGNGTRLTVT.

This clonotype was recorded at least ten times. The rearrangement joins TRBV3-1 to TRBJ1-1; possible D gene TRBD1, 5 bases. Trimming left V 1 base short and J 1 base short, with 10 bases between. The germline gives CDR1 LGHDT, CDR2 YNNKEL (reference sequence). CDR3 length: 15 residues. CDR3 nucleotides: TGTGCCAGCAGCCAAGCCGTGACAGCGAACACTGAAGCTTTCTTT. Encoded protein: CASSQAVTANTEAFF.

The sample holds many counts of this clonotype. V usage is TRBV7-8 and J usage is TRBJ2-5; a weak D match, TRBD1 (7 bases). Germline CDR1 and CDR2: SGHVS and FQNEAQ. V lost 5 bases and J 3 bases, leaving 25 bases between the germline ends. This CDR3 region has 18 residues. The CDR3 protein is CASSTRRGQGILKETQYF. The CDR3 bases are TGTGCCAGCAGCACGCGGAGGGGGCAAGGGATTCTTAAAGAGACCCAGTACTTC.

V gene TRBV20-1 combines with J gene TRBJ2-2, with TRBD2 as a possible D gene (6 bases). The CDR3 consists of 14 residues. Germline V lookup: CDR1 DFQATT, CDR2 SNEGSKA (reference sequence). The germline V and J ends were trimmed by 6 bases and 1 base, with 12 bases remaining between them. CDR3 residues: CSAEGRENTGELFF. CDR3 DNA: TGCAGTGCCGAGGGGCGGGAGAACACCGGGGAGCTGTTTTTT.

There are many counts of this clonotype. CDR3 in DNA: TGTGCCAGCAGCTTGAAAGGACTTTACGAGCAGTACTTC. This encodes CASSLKGLYEQYF. This chain connects TRBV7-2 to TRBJ2-7, with D possibly TRBD2 on 5 matching bases. The germline CDR1 and CDR2 sequences are SGHTA and FQGNSA. The CDR3 length is 13 residues. Between the trimmed V and J ends, which lost 3 bases and 4 bases, there was a span of 10 bases.

This clonotype was seen ten or more times. The J gene is TRBJ1-5, the V gene TRBV12-3 or TRBV12-4, with TRBD1 matching over 9 bases. Losses at the gene ends were 4 bases for V and 6 bases for J; bases not matched to a gene: 7. The CDR3 has 15 amino acids. The CDR3 sequence: CASSSRTGGSQPQHF. The CDR3 DNA sequence: TGTGCCAGCAGTTCCCGAACAGGGGGCAGTCAGCCCCAGCATTTT.

A word on this clonotype: The germline gene is not matched at one end of the junction; a read error may be the cause. The J gene is TRBJ2-1, the V gene TRBV5-1, with D perhaps given as TRBD1 or TRBD2 (5 bases each). CDR1 SGHRS and CDR2 YFSETQ come from the germline V gene. The CDR3 spans 13 residues. The CDR3 region has the DNA TGCGCCAGCATCTCGGGACCGCAGAATGAGCGGTTCTTC. Protein sequence: CASISGPQNERFF.

This clonotype was seen many times. CDR3 protein: CSARLSALYSPSGANVLTF. CDR3 sequence (DNA): TGCAGTGCTAGACTGTCCGCCCTCTACTCGCCCTCTGGGGCCAACGTCCTGACTTTC. The gene calls are TRBV20-1 and TRBJ2-6, with D unclear. The CDR3 covers 19 residues. The V gene's germline CDR1 is DFQATT and CDR2 SNEGSKA (reference sequence). Trimming left V 2 bases short and J 0 bases short, with 20 bases between.

Ten or more counts support this clonotype. The chain carries TRBV20-1 and TRBJ2-1, with D possibly being TRBD2 (6 bases). CDR3 size: 13 residues. V was shortened by 8 bases and J by 2 bases, with 13 bases between the two germline ends. Germline V gene data show CDR1 as DFQATT and CDR2 as SNEGSKA (reference sequence). Here the CDR3 DNA reads TGCAGTAACTTAGCTAGCGCCTACAATGAGCAGTTCTTC. Translation: CSNLASAYNEQFF.

This clonotype has just a few counts. The chain employs TRBV20-1 and TRBJ2-1, with D maybe TRBD2 (7 bases). Germline CDR1 is DFQATT and CDR2 is SNEGSKA (reference sequence). The V gene lost 6 bases and the J gene lost 7 bases, with 16 bases spanning the gap. The CDR3 sequence is 13 residues long. Here the CDR3 reads CSAGEGGMNEQFF. In DNA form, the CDR3 reads TGCAGTGCGGGGGAGGGGGGGATGAATGAGCAGTTCTTC.

This clonotype was observed many times. The rearrangement uses TRBV18 and TRBJ1-1; D is unclear. The CDR3 loop spans 14 amino acids. Germline assignment: CDR1 KGHSH and CDR2 LQKENI. Trimming took off 2 bases at V and 5 bases at J, with 12 bases between the two ends. The CDR3 DNA reads as TGTGCCAGCTCACCAAGCCGGTCGAGGACTGAAGCTTTCTTT. It encodes CASSPSRSRTEAFF.

This clonotype was seen at least ten times. The chain uses TRBV12-3 or TRBV12-4 and TRBJ2-7; the D call may be TRBD1 or TRBD2 (6 bases each). The CDR3 runs to 14 residues. The V end lost 8 bases, the J end lost 3 bases, and 17 bases lay between the germline ends. The DNA for the CDR3 is TGTGCCAGCGGGCACGGGGGCGCGATCTACGAGCAGTACTTC. Translating it yields CASGHGGAIYEQYF.

This clonotype was observed many times. The genes are TRBV25-1 and TRBJ2-5, with 9 nucleotides matching TRBD2. CDR1 and CDR2 (germline): MGHDK, SYGVNS. Trimming cost V 9 bases and J 7 bases; bases outside gene matches: 9. This CDR3 is built from 13 residues. The CDR3 DNA is TGTGCCAGTCGGGGGACTAGCCAATCGACCCAGTACTTC. It yields the protein CASRGTSQSTQYF. Filled out from reference TRBV25-1 and TRBJ2-5, the complete variable domain reads EADIYQTPRYLVIGTGKKITLECSQTMGHDKMYWYQQDPGMELHLIHYSYGVNSTEKGDLSSESTVSRIRTEHFPLTLESARPSHTSQYLCASRGTSQSTQYFGPGTRLLVL.

This CDR3 is CASSAGQGPEETQYF. The CDR3 DNA follows: TGTGCCAGCAGCGCGGGACAGGGTCCCGAAGAGACCCAGTACTTC. The chain links TRBV9 to TRBJ2-5; 9 nucleotides align to TRBD1. The junction had 6 bases not matched to a gene; V was cut back by 3 bases and J by 3 bases. Germline CDR1 reads SGDLS; CDR2 reads YYNGEE. CDR3 length: 15 residues. Combining the CDR3 with reference TRBV9 and TRBJ2-5 gives the whole variable domain DSGVTQTPKHLITATGQRVTLRCSPRSGDLSVYWYQQSLDQGLQFLIQYYNGEERAKGNILERFSAQQFPDLHSELNLSSLELGDSALYFCASSAGQGPEETQYFGPGTRLLVL.

This clonotype was recorded at least ten times. The gene calls are TRBV2 and TRBJ1-4; unclear D gene. V was cut by 4 bases and J by 8 bases, with 5 bases left in between. Looked up from germline, CDR1 is SNHLY and CDR2 is FYNNEI. CDR3 length equals 11 residues. CDR3: CASSVREKLFF. Written as DNA, the CDR3 is TGTGCCAGCAGTGTACGGGAAAAACTGTTTTTT.

This clonotype came up many times. The chain uses TRBV4-1 and TRBJ1-1; a possible D gene is TRBD1 (6 bases). Germline CDR1 is MGHRA and CDR2 is YSYEKL. The CDR3 totals 18 residues. With 0 bases removed from V and 0 bases from J, the gap between germline ends came to 17 bases. The CDR3 spells CASSQDRMDRFMNTEAFF. The CDR3 DNA follows: TGCGCCAGCAGCCAAGATCGGATGGACAGATTTATGAACACTGAAGCTTTCTTT.

This clonotype was recorded many times. The V and J genes are TRBV7-8 and TRBJ2-2; D is uncertain. Germline V lookup: CDR1 SGHVS, CDR2 FQNEAQ. The CDR3 spans 15 residues. V was clipped by 2 bases and J by 2 bases, with 9 bases between them. The CDR3 nucleotides are TGTGCCAGCAGCTTAAAAGGGTCTAACACCGGGGAGCTGTTTTTT. It yields the protein CASSLKGSNTGELFF.

A word on this clonotype: Possible read error: a much larger clone is one base away. This chain links TRBV28 with TRBJ1-5; the D gene is possibly TRBD1 (5 bases). Per germline, CDR1 MDHEN and CDR2 SYDVKM. The CDR3 runs to 15 residues. Here the CDR3 reads CASRTQGYSNQPQRF. The CDR3 DNA sequence: TGTGCCAGTCGCACTCAGGGCTATAGCAATCAGCCCCAGCGTTTT.

This clonotype was seen at least ten times. This chain links TRBV7-3 with TRBJ2-1; D might be TRBD1 (6 bases). Between the trimmed V and J ends, which lost 0 bases and 5 bases, there was a span of 17 bases. CDR3 size: 17 residues. CDR1 and CDR2 from the germline V gene are SGHTA and FQGTGA. CDR3 sequence (DNA): TGTGCCAGCAGCTTAACTGAAGGACAGAAGACACACAATGAGCAGTTCTTC. Translation: CASSLTEGQKTHNEQFF.

The table lists this clonotype with many counts. The rearrangement uses TRBV7-2 and TRBJ2-1; weak D call: TRBD2 (5 bases). V gave up 2 bases and J gave up 5 bases, with 19 bases separating them. The CDR3 has 17 residues. CDR1 and CDR2 from the germline V gene are SGHTA and FQGNSA. The DNA of the CDR3 is TGTGCCAGCAGCTTATCGCCTGGACTTATGGGCCACAATGAGCAGTTCTTC. It codes for CASSLSPGLMGHNEQFF.